This T cell receptor (beta chain) came from a study of shared clonotypes between healthy human individuals. The CDR3 spans 18 residues. Germline assignment: CDR1 LGHNA and CDR2 YNFKEQ. J lost 7 bases, V lost 1 base, and 15 bases had no gene match. At the deep level, the assay was run. Sequencing used immunoSEQ multiplex PCR; TCRdb keeps in-frame clones, though not all of them. The sample yields approximately 2.1 million clones, 85% to 95% seen once. The chain joins TRBV4-2 to TRBJ2-2; TRBD2 matches 7 bases. The clonotype was recovered from a man aged 18 to 29 in good health. Some clones in this sample may be carry-over from other donors' samples. The sample was naive CD4+ T cells from PBMCs. Subset here: CD45RA+ positively selected. CDR3 DNA: TGTGCCAGCAGCCAAGTTGCGTTGCGGGAGATGAGGGGCGGGGAGCTGTTTTTT. This codes for CASSQVALREMRGGELFF.